Below are 14 T cell receptor beta chains sequenced from a single sample in a study of T cell responses to AZD1222 COVID-19 vaccine. Generated by immunoSEQ multiplex PCR, the TCRdb table keeps only in-frame clones and is missing some. The data contain some 160,000 clones, around 88% of them singletons. Source: peripheral blood, taken 28 days after the second AZD1222 dose. These TCRs come from an adult who received the AZD1222 COVID-19 vaccine.

The chain combines TRBV9 with TRBJ1-2; 8 positions agree with TRBD1. Germline-derived CDR1 and CDR2 are SGDLS and YYNGEE. This CDR3 has 14 residues. The junction had 7 bases not matched to a gene; V was cut back by 3 bases and J by 6 bases. CDR3 DNA: TGTGCCAGCAGCGAAACCCCAGGGGGCAATGGCTACACCTTC. It codes for CASSETPGGNGYTF.

The chain carries TRBV2 and TRBJ2-3, with D tentatively TRBD2 (5 bases). V was shortened by 6 bases and J by 3 bases, with 13 bases between the two germline ends. Germline-derived CDR1 and CDR2 are SNHLY and FYNNEI. The CDR3 runs 14 residues. CDR3 region: CASRPDSATDTQYF. The CDR3 DNA reads as TGTGCCAGCAGGCCGGACTCCGCGACAGATACGCAGTATTTT.

The J gene is TRBJ2-5, the V gene TRBV7-6, with a weak D call TRBD2 (5 bases). Germline values: CDR1 SGHVS, CDR2 FNYEAQ. Trimming pared 2 bases from V and 4 bases from J, leaving 11 bases between. The CDR3 is made up of 14 amino acids. The CDR3 protein is CASSLRRAPETQYF. For the CDR3, the DNA is TGTGCCAGCAGCTTAAGGCGGGCCCCAGAGACCCAGTACTTC.

The chain is built from TRBV29-1 and TRBJ1-1; weak D call: TRBD1 (6 bases). There are 10 residues in the CDR3. Germline assignment: CDR1 SQVTM and CDR2 ANQGSEA. Between the trimmed V and J ends, which lost 4 bases and 10 bases, there was a span of 10 bases. The CDR3 nucleotides read TGCAGCGTTGGGTCAGGGGCAGCTTTCTTT. This sequence encodes CSVGSGAAFF.

V usage is TRBV6-5 and J usage is TRBJ2-6; D gene uncertain. Trimming pared 10 bases from V and 0 bases from J, leaving 7 bases between. Germline lookup yields CDR1 MNHEY and CDR2 SVGAGI. This CDR3 spans 13 amino acids. CDR3 region: CATRLSGANVLTF. DNA for the CDR3: TGTGCCACCAGGCTCTCTGGGGCCAACGTCCTGACTTTC.

CDR3 nucleotides: TGTGCCAGCAGAATTGAATTGCGGGGGAGCTACGAGCAGTACTTC. Translation gives CASRIELRGSYEQYF. This chain links TRBV6-5 with TRBJ2-7; 7 nucleotides line up with TRBD2. The CDR3 consists of 15 residues. Germline assignment: CDR1 MNHEY and CDR2 SVGAGI. J was trimmed by 3 bases and V by 6 bases; bases with no gene match: 11.

This clone was counted a single time. The V and J genes are TRBV30 and TRBJ1-1; D not resolved. The V end was cut by 2 bases, the J end by 5 bases, with 9 bases between. Germline assignment: CDR1 GTSNPN and CDR2 SVGIG (reference sequence). The length of the CDR3 is 12 residues. CDR3 residues: CAWSRTVTEAFF. For the CDR3, the DNA is TGTGCCTGGAGTCGAACGGTGACTGAAGCTTTCTTT.

V usage is TRBV7-9 and J usage is TRBJ1-2; possible D gene TRBD1, 6 bases. The CDR3 loop spans 12 amino acids. In germline, CDR1 is SEHNR, CDR2 FQNEAQ (reference sequence). CDR3 DNA: TGTGCTTACCTGGACAGCACCTATGGCTACACCTTC. Protein: CAYLDSTYGYTF.

This chain joins TRBV14 and TRBJ1-5; 9 bases match TRBD1. Germline V gene lookup returns CDR1 SGHDN and CDR2 FVKESK. This CDR3 has 18 residues. V was pared by 5 bases and J by 7 bases, with 18 bases of the junction left unmatched. The CDR3 loop reads CASSYAGQGRLVPQPQHF. Written as DNA, the CDR3 is TGTGCCAGCAGCTACGCCGGACAGGGGCGCTTGGTTCCCCAGCCCCAGCATTTT.

The J gene is TRBJ2-3, the V gene TRBV6-1, with a possible D match to TRBD1 (6 bases). There are 14 residues in the CDR3. Germline-derived CDR1 and CDR2 are MNHNS and SASEGT. V shed 2 bases and J shed 4 bases, with 10 bases lying between them. The CDR3 is CASSELAGADTQYF. In DNA, the CDR3 is TGTGCCAGCAGTGAATTGGCAGGGGCAGATACGCAGTATTTT.

The genes are TRBV19 and TRBJ2-2; tentatively, D is TRBD1 (5 bases). The ends were cut back, 3 bases at V and 1 base at J, with 9 bases in the middle. Germline CDR1 reads LNHDA; CDR2 reads SQIVND (reference sequence). CDR3 length: 15 amino acids. CDR3 loop: CASSIFTGNTGELFF. The CDR3 DNA is TGTGCCAGTAGTATTTTTACAGGGAACACCGGGGAGCTGTTTTTT.

V and J are TRBV6-1 and TRBJ1-1, with 8 bases that match TRBD1. The CDR3 extends over 18 amino acids. Per the germline V gene, CDR1 is MNHNS and CDR2 is SASEGT. With V trimmed by 7 bases and J by 5 bases, 21 bases remained unmatched. CDR3 DNA: TGTGCCAGCACTGACCTTCTTCGGGGAGGACAGGGAGGAACTGAAGCTTTCTTT. This translates into CASTDLLRGGQGGTEAFF.

The chain joins TRBV9 to TRBJ2-3; 7 bases are shared with TRBD2. This CDR3 spans 15 amino acids. Germline V gives CDR1 SGDLS, CDR2 YYNGEE. Trimming cost V 0 bases and J 2 bases; bases outside gene matches: 3. The CDR3 here is CASSVGRGTTDTQYF. The DNA of the CDR3 is TGTGCCAGCAGCGTAGGGCGGGGGACCACAGATACGCAGTATTTT.

This chain joins TRBV19 and TRBJ2-3; 7 bases agree with TRBD2. V shed 3 bases and J 4 bases; nucleotides not matched to a gene: 7. Looked up from germline, CDR1 is LNHDA and CDR2 is SQIVND (reference sequence). The CDR3 length is 15 residues. The CDR3 sequence is CASSILLAGSDTQYF. The CDR3 nucleotides read TGTGCCAGTAGTATCTTGTTAGCGGGTTCAGATACGCAGTATTTT.